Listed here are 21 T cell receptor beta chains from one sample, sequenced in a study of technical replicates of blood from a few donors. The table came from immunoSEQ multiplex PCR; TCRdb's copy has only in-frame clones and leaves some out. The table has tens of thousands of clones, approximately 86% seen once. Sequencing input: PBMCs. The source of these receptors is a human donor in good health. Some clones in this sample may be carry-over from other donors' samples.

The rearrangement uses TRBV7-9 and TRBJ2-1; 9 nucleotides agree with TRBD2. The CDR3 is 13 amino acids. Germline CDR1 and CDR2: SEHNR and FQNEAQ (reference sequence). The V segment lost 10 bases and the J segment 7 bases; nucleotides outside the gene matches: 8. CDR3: CATRAGGNNEQFF. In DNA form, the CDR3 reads TGTGCCACTAGAGCGGGAGGTAATAATGAGCAGTTCTTC.

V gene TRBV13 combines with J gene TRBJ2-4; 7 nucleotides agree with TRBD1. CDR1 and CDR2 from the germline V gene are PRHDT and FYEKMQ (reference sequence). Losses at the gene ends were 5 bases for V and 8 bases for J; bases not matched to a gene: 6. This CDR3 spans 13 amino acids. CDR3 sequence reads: CASSADRVDIQYF. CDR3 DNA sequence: TGTGCCAGCAGCGCCGACAGGGTAGACATTCAGTACTTC.

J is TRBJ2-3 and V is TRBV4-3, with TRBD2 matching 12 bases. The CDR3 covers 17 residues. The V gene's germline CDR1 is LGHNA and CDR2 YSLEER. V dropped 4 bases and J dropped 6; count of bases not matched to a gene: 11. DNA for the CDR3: TGCGCCAGCAGCCGAGCGACTAGCGGGGGACGGGAGGATACGCAGTATTTT. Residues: CASSRATSGGREDTQYF.

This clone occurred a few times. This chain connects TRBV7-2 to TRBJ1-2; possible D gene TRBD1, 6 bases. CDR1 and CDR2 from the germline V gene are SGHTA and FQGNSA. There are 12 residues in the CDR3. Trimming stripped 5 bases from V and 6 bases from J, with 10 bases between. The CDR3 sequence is CASSPDSDGYTF. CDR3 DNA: TGTGCCAGCAGCCCGGACAGCGATGGCTACACCTTC. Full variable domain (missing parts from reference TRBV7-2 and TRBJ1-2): GAGVSQSPSNKVTEKGKDVELRCDPISGHTALYWYRQSLGQGLEFLIYFQGNSAPDKSGLPSDRFSAERTGGSVSTLTIQRTQQEDSAVYLCASSPDSDGYTFGSGTRLTVV.

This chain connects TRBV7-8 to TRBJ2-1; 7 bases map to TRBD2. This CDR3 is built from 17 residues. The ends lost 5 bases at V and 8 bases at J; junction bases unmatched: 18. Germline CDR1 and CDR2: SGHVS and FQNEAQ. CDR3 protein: CASSPYPGLTTRDEQFF. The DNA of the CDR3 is TGTGCCAGCAGCCCCTATCCGGGACTAACGACCAGAGATGAGCAGTTCTTC. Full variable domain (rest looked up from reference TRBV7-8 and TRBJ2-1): GAGVSQSPRYKVAKRGQDVALRCDPISGHVSLFWYQQALGQGPEFLTYFQNEAQLDKSGLPSDRFFAERPEGSVSTLKIQRTQQEDSAVYLCASSPYPGLTTRDEQFFGPGTRLTVL.

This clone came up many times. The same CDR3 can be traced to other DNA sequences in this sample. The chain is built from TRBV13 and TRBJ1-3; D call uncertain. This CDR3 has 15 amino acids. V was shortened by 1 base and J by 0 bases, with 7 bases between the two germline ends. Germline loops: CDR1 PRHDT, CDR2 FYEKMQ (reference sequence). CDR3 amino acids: CASSLDSSSGNTIYF. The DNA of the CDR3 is TGTGCCAGCAGCTTAGACAGCTCCTCTGGAAACACCATATATTTT.

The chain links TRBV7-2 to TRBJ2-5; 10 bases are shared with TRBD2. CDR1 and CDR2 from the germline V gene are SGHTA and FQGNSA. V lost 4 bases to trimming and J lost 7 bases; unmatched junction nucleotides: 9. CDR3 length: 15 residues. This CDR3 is CASSSSGGGIMTQYF. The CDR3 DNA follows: TGTGCCAGCAGCTCTAGCGGGGGCGGTATAATGACCCAGTACTTC.

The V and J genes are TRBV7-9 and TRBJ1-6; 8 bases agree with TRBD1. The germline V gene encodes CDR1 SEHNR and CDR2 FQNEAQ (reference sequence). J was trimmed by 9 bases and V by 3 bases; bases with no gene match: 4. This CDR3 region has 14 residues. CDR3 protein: CASSLDRDSSPLHF. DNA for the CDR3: TGTGCCAGCAGCTTGGACAGGGATTCTTCACCCCTCCACTTT. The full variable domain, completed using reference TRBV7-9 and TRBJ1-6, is DTGVSQNPRHKITKRGQNVTFRCDPISEHNRLYWYRQTLGQGPEFLTYFQNEAQLEKSRLLSDRFSAERPKGSFSTLEIQRTEQGDSAMYLCASSLDRDSSPLHFGNGTRLTVT.

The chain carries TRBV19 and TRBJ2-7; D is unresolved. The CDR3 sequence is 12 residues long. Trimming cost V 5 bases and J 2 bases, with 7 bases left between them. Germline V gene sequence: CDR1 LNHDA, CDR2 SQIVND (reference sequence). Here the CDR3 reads CASSDNPYEQYF. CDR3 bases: TGTGCCAGTAGTGACAATCCCTACGAGCAGTACTTC.

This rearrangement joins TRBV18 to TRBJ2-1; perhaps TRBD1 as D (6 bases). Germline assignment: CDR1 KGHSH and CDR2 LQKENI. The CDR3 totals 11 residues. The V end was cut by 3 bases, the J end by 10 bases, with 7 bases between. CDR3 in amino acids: CASSPGQEQFF. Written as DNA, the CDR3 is TGTGCCAGCTCACCCGGACAGGAGCAGTTCTTC.

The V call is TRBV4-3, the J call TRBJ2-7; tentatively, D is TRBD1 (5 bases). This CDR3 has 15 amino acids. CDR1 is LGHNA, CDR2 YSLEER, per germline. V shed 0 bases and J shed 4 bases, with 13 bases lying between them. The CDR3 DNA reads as TGCGCCAGCAGCCAAGATACCCAGGGTTTGTACGAGCAGTACTTC. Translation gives CASSQDTQGLYEQYF.

The CDR3 loop reads CASSLSGTGEGPEAFF. The CDR3 nucleotides are TGCGCCAGCAGCCTTTCCGGGACAGGGGAAGGACCTGAAGCTTTCTTT. The rearrangement joins TRBV4-3 to TRBJ1-1; 10 positions agree with TRBD1. CDR1 and CDR2 (germline): LGHNA, YSLEER. Trimming at V came to 4 bases and at J to 6 bases, leaving 11 bases not matched to a gene. This CDR3 has 16 residues.

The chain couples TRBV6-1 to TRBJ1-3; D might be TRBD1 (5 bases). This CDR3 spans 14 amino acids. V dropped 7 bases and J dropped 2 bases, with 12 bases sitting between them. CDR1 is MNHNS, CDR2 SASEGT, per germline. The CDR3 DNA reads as TGTGCCAGCACTCTGGACAATCCTGGAAACACCATATATTTT. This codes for CASTLDNPGNTIYF.

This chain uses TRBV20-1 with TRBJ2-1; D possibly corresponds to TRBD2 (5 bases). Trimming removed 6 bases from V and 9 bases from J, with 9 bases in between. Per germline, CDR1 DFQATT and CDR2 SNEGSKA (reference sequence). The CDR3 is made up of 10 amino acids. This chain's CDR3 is CSAIRGEQFF. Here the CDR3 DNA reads TGCAGTGCGATTCGGGGTGAGCAGTTCTTC.

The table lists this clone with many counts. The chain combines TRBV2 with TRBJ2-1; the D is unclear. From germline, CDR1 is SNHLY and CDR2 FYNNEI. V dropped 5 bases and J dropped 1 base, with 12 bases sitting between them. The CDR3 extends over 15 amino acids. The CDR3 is CASSFPIQSYNEQFF. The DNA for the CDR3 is TGTGCCAGCAGTTTTCCTATCCAATCCTACAATGAGCAGTTCTTC.

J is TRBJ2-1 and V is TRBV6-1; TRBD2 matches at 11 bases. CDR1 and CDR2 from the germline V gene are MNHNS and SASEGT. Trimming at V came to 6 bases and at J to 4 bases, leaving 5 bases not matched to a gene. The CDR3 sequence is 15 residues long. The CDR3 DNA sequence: TGTGCCAGCAGCCCGGGACTAGCGGAGTACAATGAGCAGTTCTTC. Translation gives CASSPGLAEYNEQFF.

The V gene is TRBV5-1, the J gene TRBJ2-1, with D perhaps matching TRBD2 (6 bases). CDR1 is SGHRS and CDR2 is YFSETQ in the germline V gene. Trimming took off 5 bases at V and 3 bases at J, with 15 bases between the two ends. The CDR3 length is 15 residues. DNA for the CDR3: TGCGCCAGCAGGGAAGGGACTGCAATCTACAATGAGCAGTTCTTC. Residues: CASREGTAIYNEQFF.

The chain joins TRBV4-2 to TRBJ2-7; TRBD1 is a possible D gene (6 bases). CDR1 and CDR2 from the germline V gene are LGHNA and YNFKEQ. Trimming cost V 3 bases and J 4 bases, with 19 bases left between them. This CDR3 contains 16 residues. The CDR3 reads CASSQGADPRGYEQYF. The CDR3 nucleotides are TGTGCCAGCAGCCAGGGGGCAGACCCTCGGGGATACGAGCAGTACTTC.

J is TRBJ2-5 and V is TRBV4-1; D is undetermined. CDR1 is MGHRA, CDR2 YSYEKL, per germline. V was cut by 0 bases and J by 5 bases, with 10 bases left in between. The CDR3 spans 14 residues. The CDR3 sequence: CASSQEERWETQYF. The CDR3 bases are TGCGCCAGCAGCCAAGAGGAGAGGTGGGAGACCCAGTACTTC.

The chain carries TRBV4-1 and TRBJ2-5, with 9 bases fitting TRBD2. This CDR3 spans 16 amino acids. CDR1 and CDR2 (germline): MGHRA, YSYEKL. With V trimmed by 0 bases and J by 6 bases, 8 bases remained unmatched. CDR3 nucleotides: TGCGCCAGCAGCCAAGACAGGTGGACTAGCGTCCAGACCCAGTACTTC. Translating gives CASSQDRWTSVQTQYF.

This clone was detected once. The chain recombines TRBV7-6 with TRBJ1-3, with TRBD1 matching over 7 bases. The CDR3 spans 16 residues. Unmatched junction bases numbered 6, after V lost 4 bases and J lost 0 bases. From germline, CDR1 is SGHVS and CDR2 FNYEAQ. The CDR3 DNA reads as TGTGCCAGCAGCTCTCGACAGGGTAGCTCTGGAAACACCATATATTTT. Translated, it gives CASSSRQGSSGNTIYF.